These 32 T cell receptor beta chains share one sample of origin, sequenced in a study of Graves' ophthalmopathy and Graves' hyperthyroidism. As the template, RNA transcripts were used to amplify TCR beta CDR3 regions. The workflow started with a first-round RT-PCR run with HTBI primers and then moved on to a second-round multiplex PCR. In TCRdb, the multiplex PCR reads were re-called with MiXCR into one record per CDR3 protein. The sample includes around 660,000 distinct CDR3 sequences, 35% to 45% of them seen just once. The sequencing input was peripheral blood. The receptors here all came from an adult man with Graves' ophthalmopathy.

The table lists this clonotype with a few counts. V gene TRBV6-5 combines with J gene TRBJ2-7; D is perhaps TRBD1 (7 bases). The CDR3 runs 15 residues. V shed 5 bases and J shed 3 bases, with 17 bases lying between them. Germline V gene data show CDR1 as MNHEY and CDR2 as SVGAGI. The CDR3 bases are TGTGCCAGCAGTGAAGAGGAGGGGGCCAGCTACGAGCAGTACTTC. The encoded protein is CASSEEEGASYEQYF.

This clonotype has more than one count but fewer than ten. This chain uses TRBV7-2 with TRBJ1-3; tentatively, D is TRBD1 (5 bases). Between the trimmed V and J ends, which lost 6 bases and 0 bases, there was a span of 12 bases. The CDR3 sequence is 15 residues long. Looked up from germline, CDR1 is SGHTA and CDR2 is FQGNSA. This CDR3 reads CASSPSGTSGNTIYF. The CDR3 region has the DNA TGTGCCAGCAGTCCATCGGGGACCTCTGGAAACACCATATATTTT.

Many counts were recorded for this clonotype. This chain joins TRBV2 and TRBJ2-5; D is tentatively TRBD1 or TRBD2 (6 bases each). This CDR3 region has 16 residues. V lost 3 bases to trimming and J lost 6 bases, with 20 bases between them. Germline assignment: CDR1 SNHLY and CDR2 FYNNEI. CDR3 region: CASSELEGGLRQTQYF. The DNA for the CDR3 is TGTGCCAGCAGTGAGTTGGAGGGGGGCCTCCGTCAGACCCAGTACTTC. The entire variable domain, with the rest obtained from reference TRBV2 and TRBJ2-5, is as follows: EPEVTQTPSHQVTQMGQEVILRCVPISNHLYFYWYRQILGQKVEFLVSFYNNEISEKSEIFDDQFSVERPDGSNFTLKIRSTKLEDSAMYFCASSELEGGLRQTQYFGPGTRLLVL.

This clonotype was found a few times. Germline and junction disagree at one end, which may indicate a read error. V is TRBV10-3 and J is TRBJ2-7; a weak D match, TRBD2 (6 bases). This CDR3 spans 14 amino acids. Germline V gives CDR1 ENHRY, CDR2 SYGVKD. CDR3: CASSYGGLLYEQYF. In DNA form, the CDR3 reads TGTGCCAGCAGTTACGGGGGACTCCTCTACGAGCAGTACTTC.

The chain recombines TRBV29-1 with TRBJ1-5; D might be TRBD1 (6 bases). The CDR3 is 13 amino acids. Germline CDR1 SQVTM, CDR2 ANQGSEA. V lost 5 bases, J lost 3 bases, and 11 bases lay in between. CDR3 protein: CSVPQGDNQPQHF. The CDR3 DNA sequence: TGCAGCGTTCCACAGGGTGACAATCAGCCCCAGCATTTT.

The chain joins TRBV7-6 to TRBJ1-2; the match to TRBD1 covers 7 bases. CDR1 is SGHVS, CDR2 FNYEAQ, per germline. This CDR3 spans 14 amino acids. Unmatched junction bases numbered 6, after V lost 1 base and J lost 7 bases. CDR3 in amino acids: CASSLVQGQPGYTF. The CDR3 DNA is TGTGCCAGCAGCTTAGTGCAGGGACAGCCTGGCTACACCTTC. The complete variable domain, with remaining parts taken from reference TRBV7-6 and TRBJ1-2, reads GAGVSQSPRYKVTKRGQDVALRCDPISGHVSLYWYRQALGQGPEFLTYFNYEAQQDKSGLPNDRFSAERPEGSISTLTIQRTEQRDSAMYRCASSLVQGQPGYTFGSGTRLTVV.

This clonotype has ten or more counts. The chain couples TRBV12-3 or TRBV12-4 to TRBJ2-7, with D maybe TRBD2 (5 bases). Trimming removed 3 bases at V and 7 bases at J, with 16 bases between. The CDR3 extends over 14 amino acids. The CDR3 sequence: CASSFTSNPGEQYF. CDR3 in DNA: TGTGCCAGCAGTTTTACCTCTAACCCGGGGGAGCAGTACTTC.

This sequence joins TRBV18 and TRBJ1-1; no firm D call. The germline V gene encodes CDR1 KGHSH and CDR2 LQKENI. The germline V and J ends were trimmed by 3 bases and 3 bases, with 11 bases remaining between them. The CDR3 sequence is 14 residues long. The chain's CDR3 is CASSPRGEHTEAFF. In DNA form, the CDR3 reads TGTGCCAGCTCACCCCGCGGGGAACACACTGAAGCTTTCTTT.

The J gene is TRBJ1-1, the V gene TRBV7-9; TRBD1 aligns across 9 bases. Germline V gene data show CDR1 as SEHNR and CDR2 as FQNEAQ (reference sequence). This CDR3 has 15 amino acids. V shed 6 bases and J 0 bases; nucleotides not matched to a gene: 5. Written as DNA, the CDR3 is TGTGCCAGCAGGACGACAGGGGGGATGAACACTGAAGCTTTCTTT. Encoded protein: CASRTTGGMNTEAFF.

The CDR3 bases are TGTGCCAGCAGCGTGGACAGGGGGGCGAACGAGCAGTACTTC. Its translation is CASSVDRGANEQYF. The V call is TRBV7-2, the J call TRBJ2-7; 10 nucleotides match TRBD1. Per germline, CDR1 SGHTA and CDR2 FQGNSA. V was clipped by 5 bases and J by 5 bases; unmatched bases: 6. This CDR3 has 14 residues.

V and J are TRBV20-1 and TRBJ1-6; 9 positions agree with TRBD1. V was pared by 0 bases and J by 5 bases, with 11 bases of the junction left unmatched. CDR3 size: 18 residues. Per germline, CDR1 DFQATT and CDR2 SNEGSKA (reference sequence). The CDR3 region is CSARDPGQGLSDNSPLHF. The CDR3 DNA reads TGCAGTGCTAGAGATCCGGGACAGGGATTATCGGATAATTCACCCCTCCACTTT.

To note about this clonotype: Germline is not matched at one junction end, which may reflect a read error. V gene TRBV5-4 combines with J gene TRBJ1-5, with 7 bases matching TRBD1. This CDR3 has 16 amino acids. Germline CDR1 SGHNT, CDR2 YYREEE (reference sequence). CDR3 nucleotides: TGTGCCGGCAGACGTGGACAGGCCTCTAGCAATCAGCCCCAGCATTTT. This sequence encodes CAGRRGQASSNQPQHF.

The chain links TRBV19 to TRBJ2-7; D remains unclear. V was shortened by 6 bases and J by 8 bases, with 23 bases between the two germline ends. The CDR3 is 15 residues long. Germline CDR1 LNHDA, CDR2 SQIVND (reference sequence). CDR3 amino acids: CASSQTGSILGKQYF. CDR3 nucleotides: TGTGCCAGTAGCCAAACTGGGTCTATTCTTGGCAAGCAGTACTTC.

The chain carries TRBV19 and TRBJ1-1, with 8 bases fitting TRBD1. The CDR3 loop spans 15 amino acids. J gave up 0 bases and V 5 bases, and 5 bases lay outside the gene matches. Per the germline V gene, CDR1 is LNHDA and CDR2 is SQIVND (reference sequence). CDR3 coding DNA: TGTGCCAGTAGTGAACAGGGGGGGGTGAACACTGAAGCTTTCTTT. It codes for CASSEQGGVNTEAFF.

This clonotype was recorded at least ten times. The chain combines TRBV2 with TRBJ2-5; the match to TRBD1 covers 7 bases. Germline CDR1 SNHLY, CDR2 FYNNEI. There are 15 residues in the CDR3. With V trimmed by 10 bases and J by 5 bases, 16 bases remained unmatched. The CDR3 DNA sequence: TGTGCCATCCGCCGGGACAGCGTCGCCCGGGAGACCCAGTACTTC. The encoded protein is CAIRRDSVARETQYF.

The CDR3 is CASSRRGRNEQFF. CDR3 nucleotide sequence: TGTGCCAGCTCTAGGCGGGGCCGCAATGAGCAGTTCTTC. J is TRBJ2-1 and V is TRBV19; perhaps TRBD2 as D (6 bases). There are 13 residues in the CDR3. The germline CDR1 and CDR2 sequences are LNHDA and SQIVND (reference sequence). V was cut by 9 bases and J by 6 bases, with 15 bases left in between.

This clonotype showed up many times. The J gene is TRBJ1-2, the V gene TRBV4-1; D gene unclear. CDR1 MGHRA and CDR2 YSYEKL come from the germline V gene. The CDR3 runs 13 residues. V shed 3 bases and J shed 6 bases, with 11 bases lying between them. This CDR3 is CASSQGGDDGYTF. In nucleotides, the CDR3 is TGCGCCAGCAGCCAGGGAGGAGATGATGGCTACACCTTC.

This clonotype has just a few counts. This rearrangement joins TRBV5-1 to TRBJ2-7, with TRBD1 identical over 8 bases. Germline CDR1 is SGHRS and CDR2 is YFSETQ. This CDR3 spans 16 amino acids. The J segment lost 7 bases and the V segment lost 3 bases, leaving 15 bases of the junction unmatched. CDR3 amino acids: CASSSGGQASFGEQYF. The CDR3 coding sequence is TGCGCCAGCAGCTCCGGGGGACAGGCGTCGTTTGGGGAGCAGTACTTC.

The table lists this clonotype with many counts. The chain joins TRBV10-3 to TRBJ2-7; D perhaps matches TRBD2 (6 bases). The CDR3 has 15 amino acids. Germline V CDR1 and CDR2: ENHRY, SYGVKD. V was pared by 4 bases and J by 1 base, with 14 bases between. Written as DNA, the CDR3 is TGTGCCATCAGTGGCCTCGGGACTTCTTCCTACGAGCAGTACTTC. Its translation: CAISGLGTSSYEQYF.

The sample holds many counts of this clonotype. The chain carries TRBV9 and TRBJ1-2; 8 nucleotides line up with TRBD1. The CDR3 length is 17 residues. Germline V gene lookup returns CDR1 SGDLS and CDR2 YYNGEE. V dropped 6 bases and J dropped 4; count of bases not matched to a gene: 17. The CDR3 spells CASTDKNSRQGSYGYTF. The CDR3 coding sequence is TGTGCCAGCACCGATAAAAACTCGAGACAGGGGAGCTATGGCTACACCTTC. The full variable domain, its missing parts supplied by reference TRBV9 and TRBJ1-2, is DSGVTQTPKHLITATGQRVTLRCSPRSGDLSVYWYQQSLDQGLQFLIQYYNGEERAKGNILERFSAQQFPDLHSELNLSSLELGDSALYFCASTDKNSRQGSYGYTFGSGTRLTVV.

The chain is built from TRBV12-3 or TRBV12-4 and TRBJ1-5, with D perhaps matching TRBD1 (5 bases). This CDR3 spans 16 amino acids. The V end was cut by 4 bases, the J end by 7 bases, with 20 bases between. The CDR3 protein is CASSYSWAGIVQPQHF. The CDR3 DNA reads TGTGCCAGCAGTTACTCTTGGGCAGGGATAGTCCAGCCCCAGCATTTT.

This clonotype was counted at least ten times. This sequence joins TRBV20-1 and TRBJ2-7; D is undetermined. Germline values: CDR1 DFQATT, CDR2 SNEGSKA (reference sequence). The length of the CDR3 is 11 residues. In DNA form, the CDR3 reads TGCAGCCACAGAGACGGCTACGAGCAGTACTTC. Protein: CSHRDGYEQYF.

A note on this clonotype: A much more abundant neighbour one base away suggests this may be a read error. J is TRBJ1-2 and V is TRBV5-1; the D is unclear. V lost 4 bases, J lost 6 bases, and 16 bases lay in between. Germline assignment: CDR1 SGHRS and CDR2 YFSETQ. The CDR3 sequence is 14 residues long. The CDR3 DNA follows: TGCGCCAGCAGCCTGGACCGGGGTCGGGATGGCTACACCTTC. This codes for CASSLDRGRDGYTF.

The rearrangement joins TRBV7-2 to TRBJ2-3, with D possibly TRBD2 on 5 matching bases. Trimming took off 3 bases at V and 1 base at J, with 8 bases between the two ends. CDR3 length equals 14 residues. Germline V gene lookup returns CDR1 SGHTA and CDR2 FQGNSA. As DNA, the CDR3 is TGTGCCAGCAGCTTGCTGGAGGGCACAGATACGCAGTATTTT. Translating it yields CASSLLEGTDTQYF.

J is TRBJ2-5 and V is TRBV3-1; possibly TRBD2 for D (6 bases). The ends were cut back, 1 base at V and 12 bases at J, with 9 bases in the middle. Germline assignment: CDR1 LGHDT and CDR2 YNNKEL (reference sequence). CDR3 length equals 11 residues. The CDR3 coding sequence is TGTGCCAGCAGCCAAGGGAGGGGCGAGTACTTC. Its translation: CASSQGRGEYF.

In its sample, this clonotype was seen a few times. This chain connects TRBV25-1 to TRBJ1-2, with a tentative D call TRBD1 (5 bases). Germline loops: CDR1 MGHDK, CDR2 SYGVNS. Trimming removed 6 bases from V and 0 bases from J, with 20 bases in between. The CDR3 spans 17 residues. CDR3 loop: CASSLGVRDLANYGYTF. In DNA form, the CDR3 reads TGTGCCAGCAGCCTAGGGGTCCGGGATTTAGCTAACTATGGCTACACCTTC.

The chain employs TRBV7-2 and TRBJ2-5; 10 nucleotides agree with TRBD2. Germline CDR1 and CDR2: SGHTA and FQGNSA. The length of the CDR3 is 13 residues. Trimming at V came to 6 bases and at J to 4 bases, leaving 2 bases not matched to a gene. The CDR3 is CASRAGGPETQYF. CDR3 nucleotide sequence: TGTGCCAGCAGAGCGGGAGGGCCAGAGACCCAGTACTTC.

This clonotype has a count of ten or more. The chain couples TRBV7-9 to TRBJ2-5; D ambiguous. Trimming pared 4 bases from V and 5 bases from J, leaving 14 bases between. The CDR3 contains 14 residues. Per germline, CDR1 SEHNR and CDR2 FQNEAQ (reference sequence). The CDR3 region has the DNA TGTGCCAGCAGCTCTCGAGACCCACGGGAGACCCAGTACTTC. Protein: CASSSRDPRETQYF.

This clonotype has a count of ten or more. The chain recombines TRBV15 with TRBJ1-6; TRBD1 matches 9 bases. After removal of 0 bases from V and 5 bases from J, the junction contained 2 bases not matched to a gene. The CDR3 spans 16 residues. CDR1 is LNHNV, CDR2 YYDKDF, per germline (reference sequence). As DNA, the CDR3 is TGTGCCACCAGCAGAGACCGGGACAGGGATAATTCACCCCTCCACTTT. Residues: CATSRDRDRDNSPLHF.

A note on this clonotype: Given a much more abundant clone one base away, this may be a read error. The CDR3 reads CASSPTAVEAFF. DNA of the CDR3: TGTGCCAGCAGCCCGACAGCCGTTGAAGCTTTCTTT. The gene calls are TRBV2 and TRBJ1-1, with D possibly TRBD1 on 5 matching bases. Trimming left V 6 bases short and J 7 bases short, with 12 bases between. The CDR3 contains 12 residues. The germline gives CDR1 SNHLY, CDR2 FYNNEI.

The chain couples TRBV2 to TRBJ2-3, with D unresolved. With 0 bases removed from V and 1 base from J, the gap between germline ends came to 11 bases. Germline loops: CDR1 SNHLY, CDR2 FYNNEI. The CDR3 extends over 16 amino acids. This chain's CDR3 is CASSEAQLSRTDTQYF. The CDR3 bases are TGTGCCAGCAGTGAAGCGCAGCTCAGTCGCACAGATACGCAGTATTTT. The entire variable domain, with the rest obtained from reference TRBV2 and TRBJ2-3, is as follows: EPEVTQTPSHQVTQMGQEVILRCVPISNHLYFYWYRQILGQKVEFLVSFYNNEISEKSEIFDDQFSVERPDGSNFTLKIRSTKLEDSAMYFCASSEAQLSRTDTQYFGPGTRLTVL.

The chain employs TRBV4-2 and TRBJ2-2; maybe TRBD2 (6 bases). The germline V and J ends were trimmed by 0 bases and 1 base, with 9 bases remaining between them. This CDR3 comprises 16 residues. The V gene's germline CDR1 is LGHNA and CDR2 YNFKEQ. CDR3 residues: CASSQDARGNTGELFF. The CDR3 DNA reads TGTGCCAGCAGCCAAGATGCGCGGGGGAACACCGGGGAGCTGTTTTTT.